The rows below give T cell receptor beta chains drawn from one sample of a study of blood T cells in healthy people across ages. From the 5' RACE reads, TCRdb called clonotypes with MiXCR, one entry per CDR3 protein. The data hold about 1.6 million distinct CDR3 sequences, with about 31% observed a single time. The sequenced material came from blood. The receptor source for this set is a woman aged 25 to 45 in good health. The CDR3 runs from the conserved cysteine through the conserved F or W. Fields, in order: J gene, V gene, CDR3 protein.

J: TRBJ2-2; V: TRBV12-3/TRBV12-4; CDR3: CASSRLGENTGELFF
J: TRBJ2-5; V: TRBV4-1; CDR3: CASSQTGTSKTQYF
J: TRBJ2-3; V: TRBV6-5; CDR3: CASSYPTGEMYF
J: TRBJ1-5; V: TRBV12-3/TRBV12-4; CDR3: CASSATGVRQPQHF
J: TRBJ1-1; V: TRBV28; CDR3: CASSSTGSGATEAFF
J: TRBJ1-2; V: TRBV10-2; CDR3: CASSPNIYGYTF
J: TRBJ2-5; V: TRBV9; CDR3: CASSAGNGRETQYF
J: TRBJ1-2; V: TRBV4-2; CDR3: CASSPSVGQGYYGYTF
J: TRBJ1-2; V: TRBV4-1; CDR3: CASSQDPGRFRDMYYGYTF
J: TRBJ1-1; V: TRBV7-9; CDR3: CASSSEEAGYTEAFF
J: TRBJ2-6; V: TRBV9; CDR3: CASSGSGSGANVLTF
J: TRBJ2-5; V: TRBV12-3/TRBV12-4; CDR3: CASSLAGQGLETQYF
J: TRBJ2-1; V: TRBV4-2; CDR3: CASSQDLGLGSYNEQFF
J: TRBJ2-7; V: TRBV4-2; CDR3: CASSQRNNLDKPYEQYF
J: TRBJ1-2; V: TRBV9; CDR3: CASSVVGGECYTF
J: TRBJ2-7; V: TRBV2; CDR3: CASSEASGGVYEQYF
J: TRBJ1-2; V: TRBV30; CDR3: CAWSPVGAWGYTF
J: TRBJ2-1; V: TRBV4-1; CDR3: CASSQVQGNEQFF
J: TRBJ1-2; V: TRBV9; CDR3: CASSVGPSPNHGYTF
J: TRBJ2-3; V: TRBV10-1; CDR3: CASEPGLAGAGTQYF
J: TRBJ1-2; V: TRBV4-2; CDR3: CASSHRASNYGYTF
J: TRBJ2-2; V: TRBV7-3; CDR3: CASSLSGVGDTGELFF
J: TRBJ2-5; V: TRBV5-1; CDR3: CASSSSDRVRETQYF
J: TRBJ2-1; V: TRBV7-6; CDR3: CASSLGTSGNYNEQFF
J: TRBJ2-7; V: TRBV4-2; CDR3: CASSQILAGPRGYEQYF
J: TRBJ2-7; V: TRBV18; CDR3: CASSSGGVNYEQYF
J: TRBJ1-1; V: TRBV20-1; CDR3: CSALKTGLLNTEAFF
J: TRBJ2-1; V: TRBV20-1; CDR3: CSARDRISVYNEQFF
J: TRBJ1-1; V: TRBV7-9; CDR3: CASSPQEAEAFF
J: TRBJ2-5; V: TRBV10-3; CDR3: CAISDWSAGAQETQYF
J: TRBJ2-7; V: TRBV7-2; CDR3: CASSLTSSSSYEQYF
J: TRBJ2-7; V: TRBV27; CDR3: CASSLGTETYEQYF
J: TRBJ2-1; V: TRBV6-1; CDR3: CASSEAGLSYNEQFF
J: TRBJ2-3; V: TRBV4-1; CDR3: CASSQGVAGGQADTQYF
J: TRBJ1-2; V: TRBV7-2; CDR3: CASSLHLRDYGYTF